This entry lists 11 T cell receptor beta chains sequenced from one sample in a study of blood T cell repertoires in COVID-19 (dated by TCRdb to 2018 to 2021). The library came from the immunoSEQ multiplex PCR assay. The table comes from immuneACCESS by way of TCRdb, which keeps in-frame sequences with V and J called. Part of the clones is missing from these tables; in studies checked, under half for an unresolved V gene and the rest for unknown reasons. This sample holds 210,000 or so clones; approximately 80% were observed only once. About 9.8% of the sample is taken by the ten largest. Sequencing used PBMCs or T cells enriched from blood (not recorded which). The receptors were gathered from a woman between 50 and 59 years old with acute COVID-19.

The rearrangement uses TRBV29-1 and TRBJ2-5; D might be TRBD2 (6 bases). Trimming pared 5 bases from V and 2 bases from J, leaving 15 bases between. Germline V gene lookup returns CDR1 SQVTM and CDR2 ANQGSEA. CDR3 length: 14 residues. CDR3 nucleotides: TGCAGCGTTAGCGGGTGGAGGGGACAAGAGACCCAGTACTTC. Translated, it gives CSVSGWRGQETQYF.

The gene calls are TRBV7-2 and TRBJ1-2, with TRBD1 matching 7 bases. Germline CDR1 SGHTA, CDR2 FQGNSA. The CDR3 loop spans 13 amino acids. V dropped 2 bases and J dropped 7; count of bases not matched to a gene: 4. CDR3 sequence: CASSLSTGFGYTF. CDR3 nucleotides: TGTGCCAGCAGCTTATCGACAGGGTTTGGCTACACCTTC.

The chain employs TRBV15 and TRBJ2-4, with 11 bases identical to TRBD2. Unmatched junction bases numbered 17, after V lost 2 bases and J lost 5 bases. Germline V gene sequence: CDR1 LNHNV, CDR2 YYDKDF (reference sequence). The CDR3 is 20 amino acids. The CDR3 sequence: CATSRSRSQITSGSENIQYF. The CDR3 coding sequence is TGTGCCACCAGCAGATCCCGATCCCAAATAACTAGCGGGAGCGAAAACATTCAGTACTTC.

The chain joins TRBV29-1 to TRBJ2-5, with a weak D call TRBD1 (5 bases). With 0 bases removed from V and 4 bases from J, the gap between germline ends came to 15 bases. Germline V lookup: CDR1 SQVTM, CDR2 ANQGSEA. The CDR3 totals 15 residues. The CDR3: CSVEDLRAARETQYF. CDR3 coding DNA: TGCAGCGTTGAAGATCTCAGGGCCGCCCGAGAGACCCAGTACTTC.

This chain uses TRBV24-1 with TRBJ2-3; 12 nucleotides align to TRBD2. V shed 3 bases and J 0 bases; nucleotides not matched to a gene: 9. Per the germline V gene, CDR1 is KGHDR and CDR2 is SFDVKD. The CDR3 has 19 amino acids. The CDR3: CATSDGLLGLAGSTDTQYF. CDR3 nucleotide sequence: TGTGCCACCAGTGATGGACTTCTAGGACTAGCGGGGAGCACAGATACGCAGTATTTT.

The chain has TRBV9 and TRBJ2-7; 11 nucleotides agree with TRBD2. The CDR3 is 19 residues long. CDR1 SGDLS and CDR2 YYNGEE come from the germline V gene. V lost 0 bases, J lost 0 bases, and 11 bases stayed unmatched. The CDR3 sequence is CASSVGSWVAGGPSYEQYF. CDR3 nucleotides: TGTGCCAGCAGCGTAGGATCGTGGGTAGCGGGAGGGCCCTCCTACGAGCAGTACTTC.

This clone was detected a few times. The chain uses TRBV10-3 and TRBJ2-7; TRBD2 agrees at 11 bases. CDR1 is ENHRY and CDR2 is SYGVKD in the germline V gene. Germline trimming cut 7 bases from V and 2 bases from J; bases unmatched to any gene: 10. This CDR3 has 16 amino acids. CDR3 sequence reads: CAITAGGTSGAYEQYF. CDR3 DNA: TGTGCCATCACGGCAGGTGGGACTAGCGGAGCCTACGAGCAGTACTTC.

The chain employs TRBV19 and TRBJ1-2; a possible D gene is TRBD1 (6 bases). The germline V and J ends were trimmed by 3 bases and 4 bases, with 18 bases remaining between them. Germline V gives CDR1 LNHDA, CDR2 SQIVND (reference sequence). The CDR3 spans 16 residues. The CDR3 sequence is CASSIPRQALSYGYTF. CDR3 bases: TGTGCCAGTAGTATCCCCCGACAGGCTCTAAGCTATGGCTACACCTTC.

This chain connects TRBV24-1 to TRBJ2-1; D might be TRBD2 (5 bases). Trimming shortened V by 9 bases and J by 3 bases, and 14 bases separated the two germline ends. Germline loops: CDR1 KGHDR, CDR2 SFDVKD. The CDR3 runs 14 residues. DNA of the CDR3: TGTGCCACCCGTGGGGAGAACGTCTACAATGAGCAGTTCTTC. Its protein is CATRGENVYNEQFF.

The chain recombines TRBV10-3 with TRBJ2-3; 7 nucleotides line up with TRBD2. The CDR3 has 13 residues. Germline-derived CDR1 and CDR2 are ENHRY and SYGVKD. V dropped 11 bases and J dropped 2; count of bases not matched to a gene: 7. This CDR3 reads CAGGGTNTDTQYF. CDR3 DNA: TGTGCCGGGGGGGGGACGAACACAGATACGCAGTATTTT.

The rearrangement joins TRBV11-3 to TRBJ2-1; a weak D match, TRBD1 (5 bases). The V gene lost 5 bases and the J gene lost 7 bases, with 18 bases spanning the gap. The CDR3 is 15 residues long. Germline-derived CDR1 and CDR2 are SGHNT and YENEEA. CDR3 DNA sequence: TGTGCCAGCAGCCCTCAAGGTCAGGGTGGAAATGAGCAGTTCTTC. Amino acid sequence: CASSPQGQGGNEQFF.